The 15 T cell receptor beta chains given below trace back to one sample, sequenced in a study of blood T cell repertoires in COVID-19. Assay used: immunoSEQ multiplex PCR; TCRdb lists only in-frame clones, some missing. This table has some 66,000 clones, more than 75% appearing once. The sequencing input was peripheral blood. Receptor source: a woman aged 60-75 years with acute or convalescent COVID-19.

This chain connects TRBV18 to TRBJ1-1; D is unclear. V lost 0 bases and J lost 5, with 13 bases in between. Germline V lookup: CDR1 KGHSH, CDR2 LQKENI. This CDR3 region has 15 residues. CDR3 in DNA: TGTGCCAGCTCACCACCCGGGATGGTGAGGACTGAAGCTTTCTTT. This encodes CASSPPGMVRTEAFF.

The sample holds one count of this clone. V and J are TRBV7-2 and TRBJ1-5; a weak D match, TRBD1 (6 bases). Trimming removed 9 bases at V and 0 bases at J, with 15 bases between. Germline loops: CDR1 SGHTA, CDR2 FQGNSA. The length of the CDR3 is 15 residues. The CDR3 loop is CASADRTYSNQPQHF. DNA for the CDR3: TGTGCCAGTGCCGACAGGACTTATAGCAATCAGCCCCAGCATTTT.

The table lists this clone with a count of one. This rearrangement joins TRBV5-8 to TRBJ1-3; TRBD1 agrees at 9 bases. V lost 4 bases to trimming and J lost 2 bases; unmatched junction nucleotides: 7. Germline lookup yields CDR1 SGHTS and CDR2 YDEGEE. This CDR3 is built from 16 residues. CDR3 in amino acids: CASSQPGQGPGNTIYF. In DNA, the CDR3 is TGTGCCAGCAGCCAGCCGGGACAGGGACCTGGAAACACCATATATTTT.

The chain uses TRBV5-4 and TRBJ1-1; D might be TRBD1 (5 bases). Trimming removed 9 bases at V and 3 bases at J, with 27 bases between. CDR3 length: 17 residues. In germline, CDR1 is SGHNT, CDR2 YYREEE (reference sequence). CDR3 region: CATLGAPGGTRHTEAFF. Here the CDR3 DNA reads TGTGCCACCTTAGGGGCACCGGGGGGTACTCGGCACACTGAAGCTTTCTTT.

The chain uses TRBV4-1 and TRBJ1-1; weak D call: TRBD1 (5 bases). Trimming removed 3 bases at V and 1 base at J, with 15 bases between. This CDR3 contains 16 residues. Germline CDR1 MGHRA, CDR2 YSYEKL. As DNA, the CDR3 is TGCGCCAGCAGCCACCCCAAAGGGGAAAAGAACACTGAAGCTTTCTTT. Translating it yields CASSHPKGEKNTEAFF.

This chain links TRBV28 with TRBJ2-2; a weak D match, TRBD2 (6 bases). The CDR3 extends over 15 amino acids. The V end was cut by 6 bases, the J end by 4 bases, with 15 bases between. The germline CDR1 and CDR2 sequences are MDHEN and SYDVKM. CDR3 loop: CASRWDRDFTGELFF. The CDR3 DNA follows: TGTGCCAGCAGGTGGGACCGGGACTTCACCGGGGAGCTGTTTTTT.

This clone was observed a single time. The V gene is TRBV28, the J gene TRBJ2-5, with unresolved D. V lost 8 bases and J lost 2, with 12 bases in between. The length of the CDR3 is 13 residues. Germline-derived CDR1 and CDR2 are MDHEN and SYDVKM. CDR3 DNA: TGTGCCAGCTACGGGTCTGGTCAAGAGACCCAGTACTTC. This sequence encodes CASYGSGQETQYF.

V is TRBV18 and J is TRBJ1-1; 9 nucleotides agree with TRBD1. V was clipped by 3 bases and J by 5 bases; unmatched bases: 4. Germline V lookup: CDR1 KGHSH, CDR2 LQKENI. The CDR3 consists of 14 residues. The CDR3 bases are TGTGCCAGCTCACCCGACAGGGGGGGGACTGAAGCTTTCTTT. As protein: CASSPDRGGTEAFF.

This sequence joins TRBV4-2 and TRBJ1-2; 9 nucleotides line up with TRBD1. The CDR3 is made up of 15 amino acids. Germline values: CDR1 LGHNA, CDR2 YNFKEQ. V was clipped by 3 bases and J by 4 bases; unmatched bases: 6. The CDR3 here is CASSQGTGRIYGYTF. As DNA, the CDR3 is TGTGCCAGCAGCCAGGGGACAGGGAGGATCTATGGCTACACCTTC.

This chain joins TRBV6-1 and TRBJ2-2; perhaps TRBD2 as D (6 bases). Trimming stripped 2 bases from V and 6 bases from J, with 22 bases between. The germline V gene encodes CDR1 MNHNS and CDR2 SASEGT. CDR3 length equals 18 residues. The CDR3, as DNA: TGTGCCAGCAGTGAACCCGGGACTTACAAAGGACTACCCGGGGAGCTGTTTTTT. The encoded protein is CASSEPGTYKGLPGELFF.

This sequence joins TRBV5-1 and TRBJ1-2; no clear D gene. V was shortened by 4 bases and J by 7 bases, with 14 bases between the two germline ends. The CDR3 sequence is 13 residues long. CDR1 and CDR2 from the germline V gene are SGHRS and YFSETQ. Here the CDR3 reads CASSPHREGGYTF. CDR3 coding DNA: TGCGCCAGCAGCCCTCATCGCGAGGGTGGCTACACCTTC.

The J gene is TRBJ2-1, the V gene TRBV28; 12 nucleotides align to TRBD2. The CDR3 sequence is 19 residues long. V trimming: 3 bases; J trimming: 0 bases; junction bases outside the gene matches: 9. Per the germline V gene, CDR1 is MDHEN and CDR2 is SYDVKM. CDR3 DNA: TGTGCCAGCAGTTTCCCGCTAGCGGGAGGGACGAGCTCCTACAATGAGCAGTTCTTC. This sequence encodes CASSFPLAGGTSSYNEQFF.

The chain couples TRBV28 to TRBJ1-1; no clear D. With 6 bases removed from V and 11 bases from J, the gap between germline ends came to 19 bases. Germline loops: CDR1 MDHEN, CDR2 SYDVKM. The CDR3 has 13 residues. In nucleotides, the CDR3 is TGTGCCAGCAGGTTCCTAGCGACGGTAAAGGCTTTCTTT. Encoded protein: CASRFLATVKAFF.

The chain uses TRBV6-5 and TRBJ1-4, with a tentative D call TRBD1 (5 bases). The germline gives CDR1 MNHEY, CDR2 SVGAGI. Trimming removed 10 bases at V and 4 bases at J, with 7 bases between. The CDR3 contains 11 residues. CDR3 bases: TGTGCCACAGGGTTTAATGAAAAACTGTTTTTT. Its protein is CATGFNEKLFF.

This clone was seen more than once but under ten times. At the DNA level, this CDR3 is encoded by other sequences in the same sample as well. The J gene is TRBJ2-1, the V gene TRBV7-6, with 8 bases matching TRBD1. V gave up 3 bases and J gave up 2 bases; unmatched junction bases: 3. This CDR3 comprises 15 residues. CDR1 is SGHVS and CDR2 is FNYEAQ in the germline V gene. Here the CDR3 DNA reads TGTGCCAGCAGCTTGGAGACAGGGGCCTACAATGAGCAGTTCTTC. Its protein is CASSLETGAYNEQFF.